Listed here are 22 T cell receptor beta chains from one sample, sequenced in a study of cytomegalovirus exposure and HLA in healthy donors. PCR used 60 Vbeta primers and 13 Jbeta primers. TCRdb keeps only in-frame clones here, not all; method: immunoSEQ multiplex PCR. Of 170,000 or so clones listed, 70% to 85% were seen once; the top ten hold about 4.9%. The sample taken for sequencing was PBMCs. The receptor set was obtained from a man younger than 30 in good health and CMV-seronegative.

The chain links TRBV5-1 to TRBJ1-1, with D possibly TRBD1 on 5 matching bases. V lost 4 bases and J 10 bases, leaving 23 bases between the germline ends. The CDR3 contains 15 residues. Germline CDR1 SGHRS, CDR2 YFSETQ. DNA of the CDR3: TGCGCCAGCAGCACCCGGGGGGGACCCGAAAGGATAGCTTTCTTT. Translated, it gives CASSTRGGPERIAFF.

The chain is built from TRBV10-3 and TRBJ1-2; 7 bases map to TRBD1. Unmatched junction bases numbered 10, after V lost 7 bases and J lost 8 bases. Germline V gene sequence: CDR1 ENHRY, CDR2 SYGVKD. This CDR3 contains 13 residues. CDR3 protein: CAIMDRPGVGYTF. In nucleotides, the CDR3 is TGTGCCATCATGGACAGGCCGGGTGTGGGCTACACCTTC.

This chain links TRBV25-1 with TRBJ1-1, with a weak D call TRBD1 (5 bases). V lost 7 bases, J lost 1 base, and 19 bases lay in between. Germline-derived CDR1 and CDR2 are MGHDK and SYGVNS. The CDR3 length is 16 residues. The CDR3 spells CASTNIAGAPNTEAFF. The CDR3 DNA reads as TGTGCCAGCACGAATATTGCTGGGGCCCCGAACACTGAAGCTTTCTTT.

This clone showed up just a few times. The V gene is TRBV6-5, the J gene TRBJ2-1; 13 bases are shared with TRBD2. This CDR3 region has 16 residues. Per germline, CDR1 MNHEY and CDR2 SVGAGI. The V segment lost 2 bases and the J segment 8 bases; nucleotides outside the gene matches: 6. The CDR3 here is CASSYRGLAGAYEQFF. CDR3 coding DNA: TGTGCCAGCAGTTACCGAGGACTAGCGGGGGCATATGAGCAGTTCTTC.

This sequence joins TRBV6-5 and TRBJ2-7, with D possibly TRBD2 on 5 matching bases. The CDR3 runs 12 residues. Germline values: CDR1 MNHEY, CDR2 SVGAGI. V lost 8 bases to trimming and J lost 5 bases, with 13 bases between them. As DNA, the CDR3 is TGTGCCAGCGAGGGTGGCGCGGACGAGCAGTACTTC. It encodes CASEGGADEQYF.

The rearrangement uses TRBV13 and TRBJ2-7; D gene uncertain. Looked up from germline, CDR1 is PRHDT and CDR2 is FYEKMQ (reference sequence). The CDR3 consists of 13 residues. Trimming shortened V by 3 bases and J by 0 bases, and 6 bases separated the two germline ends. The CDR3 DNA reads TGTGCCAGCAGCTTTCTCAGCTCCTACGAGCAGTACTTC. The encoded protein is CASSFLSSYEQYF.

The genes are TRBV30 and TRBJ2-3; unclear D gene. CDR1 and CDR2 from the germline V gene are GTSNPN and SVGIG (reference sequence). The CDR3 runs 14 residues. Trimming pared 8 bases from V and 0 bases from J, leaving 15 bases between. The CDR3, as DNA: TGTGCCGGATCAGACACGCCTAGCACAGATACGCAGTATTTT. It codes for CAGSDTPSTDTQYF.

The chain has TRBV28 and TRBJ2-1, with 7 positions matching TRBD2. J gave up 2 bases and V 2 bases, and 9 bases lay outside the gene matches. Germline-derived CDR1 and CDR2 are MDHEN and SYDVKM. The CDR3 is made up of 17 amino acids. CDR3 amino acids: CASSLLSSGTTYNEQFF. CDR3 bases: TGTGCCAGCAGTTTACTGAGTTCTGGGACTACCTACAATGAGCAGTTCTTC.

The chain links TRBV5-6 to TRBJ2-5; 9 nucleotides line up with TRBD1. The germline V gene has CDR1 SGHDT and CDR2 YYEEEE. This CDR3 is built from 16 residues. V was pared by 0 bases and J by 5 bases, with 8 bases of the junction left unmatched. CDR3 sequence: CASSLAFGTGSETQYF. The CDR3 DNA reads TGTGCCAGCAGCTTGGCCTTCGGGACAGGGTCGGAGACCCAGTACTTC.

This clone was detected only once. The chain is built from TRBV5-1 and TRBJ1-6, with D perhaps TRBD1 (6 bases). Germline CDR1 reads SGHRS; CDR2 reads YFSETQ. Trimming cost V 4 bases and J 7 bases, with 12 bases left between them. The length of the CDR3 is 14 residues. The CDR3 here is CASSPGQRNSPLHF. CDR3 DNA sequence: TGCGCCAGCAGCCCTGGACAGCGCAATTCACCCCTCCACTTT.

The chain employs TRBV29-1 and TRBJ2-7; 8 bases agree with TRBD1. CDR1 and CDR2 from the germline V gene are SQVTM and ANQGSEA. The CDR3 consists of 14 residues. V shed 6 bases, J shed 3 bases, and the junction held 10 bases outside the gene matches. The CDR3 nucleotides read TGCAGCGTGATTGGGCAGGGGGCTGTCTACGAGCAGTACTTC. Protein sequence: CSVIGQGAVYEQYF.

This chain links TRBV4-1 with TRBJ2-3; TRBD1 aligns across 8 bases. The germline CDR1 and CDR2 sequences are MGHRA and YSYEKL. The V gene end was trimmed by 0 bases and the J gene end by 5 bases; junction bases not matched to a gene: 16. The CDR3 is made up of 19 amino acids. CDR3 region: CASSQEGPGGDGFRDTQYF. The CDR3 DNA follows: TGCGCCAGCAGCCAAGAGGGTCCAGGGGGCGATGGATTCAGAGATACGCAGTATTTT.

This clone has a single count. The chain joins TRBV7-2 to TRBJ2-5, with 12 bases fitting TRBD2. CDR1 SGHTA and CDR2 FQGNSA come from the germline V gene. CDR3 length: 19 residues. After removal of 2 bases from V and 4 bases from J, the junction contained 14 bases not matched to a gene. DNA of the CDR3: TGTGCCAGCAGCTTAAGTTTGGCTAGCGGGAGGGCCTTGGGAGAGACCCAGTACTTC. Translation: CASSLSLASGRALGETQYF.

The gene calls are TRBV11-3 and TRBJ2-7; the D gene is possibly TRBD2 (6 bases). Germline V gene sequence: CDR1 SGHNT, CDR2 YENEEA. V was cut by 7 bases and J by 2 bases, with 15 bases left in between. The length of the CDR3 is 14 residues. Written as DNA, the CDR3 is TGTGCCAGCACACCTCGGGGGAATACCTACGAGCAGTACTTC. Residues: CASTPRGNTYEQYF.

The CDR3 nucleotides read TGCGCCAGCAGTCTTAGGGTACAGGCGATACCCTACGAGCAGTACTTC. Residues: CASSLRVQAIPYEQYF. The rearrangement uses TRBV23-1 and TRBJ2-7, with D possibly TRBD1 on 5 matching bases. TRBV23-1 is designated an ORF whose function remains uncertain. The CDR3 length is 16 residues. The V end was cut by 4 bases, the J end by 2 bases, with 18 bases between.

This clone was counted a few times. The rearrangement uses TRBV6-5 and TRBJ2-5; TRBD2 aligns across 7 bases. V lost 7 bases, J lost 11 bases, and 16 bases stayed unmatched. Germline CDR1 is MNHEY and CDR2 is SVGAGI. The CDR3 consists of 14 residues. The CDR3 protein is CASMAGAGGGEQYF. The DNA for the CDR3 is TGTGCCAGCATGGCGGGAGCTGGGGGGGGAGAGCAGTACTTC.

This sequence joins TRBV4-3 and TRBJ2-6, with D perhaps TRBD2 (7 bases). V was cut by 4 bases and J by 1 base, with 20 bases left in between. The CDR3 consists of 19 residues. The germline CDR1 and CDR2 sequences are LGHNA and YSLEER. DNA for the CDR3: TGCGCCAGCAGCCCCGCGGGCGGGGGCACCTTATCTGGGGCCAACGTCCTGACTTTC. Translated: CASSPAGGGTLSGANVLTF.

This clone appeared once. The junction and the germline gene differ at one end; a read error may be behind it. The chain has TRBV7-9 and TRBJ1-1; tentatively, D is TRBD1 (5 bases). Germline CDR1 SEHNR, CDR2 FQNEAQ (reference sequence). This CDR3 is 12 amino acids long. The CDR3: CSSIEQVTEAFF. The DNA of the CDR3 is TGTTCCAGCATCGAACAGGTAACTGAAGCTTTCTTT.

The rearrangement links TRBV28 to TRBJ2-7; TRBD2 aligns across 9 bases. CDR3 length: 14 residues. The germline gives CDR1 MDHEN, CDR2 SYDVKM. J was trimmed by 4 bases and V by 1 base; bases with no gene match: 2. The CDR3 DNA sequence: TGTGCCAGCAGTTTATTGACTAGCGGTTACGAGCAGTACTTC. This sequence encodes CASSLLTSGYEQYF.

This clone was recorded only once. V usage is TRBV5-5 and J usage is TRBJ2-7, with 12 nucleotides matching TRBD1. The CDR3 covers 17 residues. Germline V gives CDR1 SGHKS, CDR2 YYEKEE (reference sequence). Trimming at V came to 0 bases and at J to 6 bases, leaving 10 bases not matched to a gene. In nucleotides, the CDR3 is TGTGCCAGCAGCTTGGAGGGGGGACAGGGGGCATCGGGCGAGCAGTACTTC. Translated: CASSLEGGQGASGEQYF.

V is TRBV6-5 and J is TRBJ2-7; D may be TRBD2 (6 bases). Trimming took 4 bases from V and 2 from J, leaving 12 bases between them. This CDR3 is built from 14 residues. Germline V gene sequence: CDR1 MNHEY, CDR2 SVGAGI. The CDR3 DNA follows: TGTGCCAGCAGTTCGGGGGACCCCCCCTACGAGCAGTACTTC. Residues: CASSSGDPPYEQYF.

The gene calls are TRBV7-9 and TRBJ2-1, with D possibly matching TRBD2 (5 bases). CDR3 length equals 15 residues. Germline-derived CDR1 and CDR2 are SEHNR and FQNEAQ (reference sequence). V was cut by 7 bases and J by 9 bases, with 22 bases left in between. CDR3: CASMVVREGGSEQFF. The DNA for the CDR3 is TGTGCCAGCATGGTTGTCCGGGAAGGAGGTTCTGAGCAGTTCTTC.